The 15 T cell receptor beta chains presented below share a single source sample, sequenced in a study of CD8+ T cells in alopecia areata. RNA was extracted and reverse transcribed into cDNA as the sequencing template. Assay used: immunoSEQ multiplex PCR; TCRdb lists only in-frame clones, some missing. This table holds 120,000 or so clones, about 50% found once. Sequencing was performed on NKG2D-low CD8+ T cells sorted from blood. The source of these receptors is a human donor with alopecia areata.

The chain's CDR3 is CASSFGLPGGQETQYF. The CDR3 region has the DNA TGTGCCAGCAGTTTTGGCCTCCCTGGGGGCCAAGAGACCCAGTACTTC. The rearrangement links TRBV27 to TRBJ2-5; D may correspond to TRBD1 or TRBD2 (5 bases each). Trimming left V 3 bases short and J 1 base short, with 15 bases between. This CDR3 region has 16 residues. CDR1 and CDR2 from the germline V gene are MNHEY and SMNVEV (reference sequence).

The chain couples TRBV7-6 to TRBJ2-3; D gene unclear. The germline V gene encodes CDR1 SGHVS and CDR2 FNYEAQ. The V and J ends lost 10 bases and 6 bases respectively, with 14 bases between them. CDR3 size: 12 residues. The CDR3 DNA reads TGTGCCACCGAAGAGATTAAGGATACGCAGTATTTT. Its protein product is CATEEIKDTQYF.

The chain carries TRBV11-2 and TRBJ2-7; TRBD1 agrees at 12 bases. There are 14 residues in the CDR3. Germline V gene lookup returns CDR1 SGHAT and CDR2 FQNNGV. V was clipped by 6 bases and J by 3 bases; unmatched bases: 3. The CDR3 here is CASRGQGAIYEQYF. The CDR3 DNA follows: TGTGCCAGCAGGGGACAGGGGGCAATCTACGAGCAGTACTTC.

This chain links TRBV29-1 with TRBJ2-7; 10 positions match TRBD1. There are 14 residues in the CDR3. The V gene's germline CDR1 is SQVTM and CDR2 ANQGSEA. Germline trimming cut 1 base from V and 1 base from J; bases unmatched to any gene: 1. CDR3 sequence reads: CSVEGDRGSYEQYF. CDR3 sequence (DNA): TGCAGCGTTGAAGGGGACAGGGGATCCTACGAGCAGTACTTC.

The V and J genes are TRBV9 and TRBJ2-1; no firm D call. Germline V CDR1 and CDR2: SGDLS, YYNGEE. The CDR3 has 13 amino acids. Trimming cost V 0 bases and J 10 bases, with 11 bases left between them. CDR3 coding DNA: TGTGCCAGCAGCGTAGCGATCTCTGGAGAGCAGTTCTTC. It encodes CASSVAISGEQFF.

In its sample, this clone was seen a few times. The CDR3 sequence is CASSARDLPYNEQFF. The CDR3 DNA reads TGTGCCAGCAGTGCCAGGGATTTACCCTACAATGAGCAGTTCTTC. J is TRBJ2-1 and V is TRBV25-1, with D perhaps TRBD1 (5 bases). Trimming removed 4 bases at V and 2 bases at J, with 12 bases between. Germline loops: CDR1 MGHDK, CDR2 SYGVNS. The CDR3 is made up of 15 amino acids.

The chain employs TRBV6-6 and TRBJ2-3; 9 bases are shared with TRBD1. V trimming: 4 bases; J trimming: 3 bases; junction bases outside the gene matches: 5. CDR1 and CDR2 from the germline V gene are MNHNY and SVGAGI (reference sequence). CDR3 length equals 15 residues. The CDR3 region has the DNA TGTGCCAGCAGTTCACAGGGGGCGCGGACAGATACGCAGTATTTT. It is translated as CASSSQGARTDTQYF.

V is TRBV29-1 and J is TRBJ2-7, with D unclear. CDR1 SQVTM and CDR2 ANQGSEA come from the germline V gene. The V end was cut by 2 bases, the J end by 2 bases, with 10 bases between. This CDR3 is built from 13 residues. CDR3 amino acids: CSVEYDATYEQYF. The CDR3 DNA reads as TGCAGCGTTGAATACGATGCCACCTACGAGCAGTACTTC.

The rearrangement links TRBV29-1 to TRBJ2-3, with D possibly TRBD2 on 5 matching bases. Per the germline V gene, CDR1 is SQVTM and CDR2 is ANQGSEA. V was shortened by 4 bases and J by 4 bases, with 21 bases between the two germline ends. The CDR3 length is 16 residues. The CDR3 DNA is TGCAGCGTTGGCCCCCGGGGTGTGAAGCGTGCAGATACGCAGTATTTT. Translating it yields CSVGPRGVKRADTQYF.

CDR3 loop: CASTETGGNHEQYF. The CDR3 region has the DNA TGTGCCAGCACCGAGACAGGGGGCAACCACGAGCAGTACTTC. V usage is TRBV6-5 and J usage is TRBJ2-7, with TRBD1 matching 10 bases. This CDR3 is 14 amino acids long. Germline V lookup: CDR1 MNHEY, CDR2 SVGAGI. Trimming cost V 7 bases and J 5 bases; bases outside gene matches: 8.

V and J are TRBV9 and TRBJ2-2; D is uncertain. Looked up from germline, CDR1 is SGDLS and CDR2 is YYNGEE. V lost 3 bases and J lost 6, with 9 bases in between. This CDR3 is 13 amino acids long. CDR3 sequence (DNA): TGTGCCAGCAGCGGAAACAGCGCCGGGGAGCTGTTTTTT. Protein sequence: CASSGNSAGELFF.

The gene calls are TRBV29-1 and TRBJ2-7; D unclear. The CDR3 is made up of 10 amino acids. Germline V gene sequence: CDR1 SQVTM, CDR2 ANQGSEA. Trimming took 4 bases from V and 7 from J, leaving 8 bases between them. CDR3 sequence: CSVVSQEQYF. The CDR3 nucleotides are TGCAGCGTTGTCTCCCAAGAGCAGTACTTC.

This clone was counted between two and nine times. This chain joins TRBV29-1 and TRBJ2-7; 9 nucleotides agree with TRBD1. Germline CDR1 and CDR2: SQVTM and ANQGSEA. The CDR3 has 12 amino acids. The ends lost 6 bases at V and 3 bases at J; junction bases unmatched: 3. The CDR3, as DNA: TGCAGCGTGGGGACAGGGTACTACGAGCAGTACTTC. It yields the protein CSVGTGYYEQYF.

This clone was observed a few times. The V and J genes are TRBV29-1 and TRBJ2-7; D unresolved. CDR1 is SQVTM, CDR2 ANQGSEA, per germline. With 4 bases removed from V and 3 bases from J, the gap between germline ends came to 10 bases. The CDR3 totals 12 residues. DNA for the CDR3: TGCAGCGTTGTAGTTGAGTTCTACGAGCAGTACTTC. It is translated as CSVVVEFYEQYF.

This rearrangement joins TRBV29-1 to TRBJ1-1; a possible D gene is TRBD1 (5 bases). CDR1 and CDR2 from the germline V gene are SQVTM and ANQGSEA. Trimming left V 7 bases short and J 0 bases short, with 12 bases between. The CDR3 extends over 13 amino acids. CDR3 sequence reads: CSEFLGVNTEAFF. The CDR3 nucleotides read TGCAGCGAGTTCCTAGGGGTGAACACTGAAGCTTTCTTT.